These 10 T cell receptor beta chains share one sample of origin, sequenced in a study of chemoradiotherapy in HPV16-positive cancers (dated by TCRdb to the early 2020s). Preparation of the library involved the immunoSEQ multiplex PCR assay. TCRdb obtained this table from immuneACCESS and retained in-frame rearrangements with V and J assigned. These tables miss some clones; where compared with another copy, unresolved V genes account for less than half of the shortfall, and the remainder is unexplained. Counted in this sample were approximately 13,000 clones; about two thirds of them appeared once. The biggest ten clones account for roughly a fifth of the sample. The biological material was taken from a patient who underwent chemoradiotherapy. These TCRs come from a human donor with HPV-associated anogenital cancer.

J is TRBJ2-3 and V is TRBV6-4; TRBD2 matches at 7 bases. The V segment lost 3 bases and the J segment 2 bases; nucleotides outside the gene matches: 2. CDR3 length: 14 amino acids. Germline V gives CDR1 MRHNA, CDR2 SNTAGT. This CDR3 is CASSEGRDTDTQYF. DNA of the CDR3: TGTGCCAGCAGTGAAGGGAGGGACACAGATACGCAGTATTTT.

This chain links TRBV11-2 with TRBJ2-1, with unresolved D. There are 14 residues in the CDR3. The V and J ends lost 0 bases and 10 bases respectively, with 13 bases between them. Germline V lookup: CDR1 SGHAT, CDR2 FQNNGV. DNA for the CDR3: TGTGCCAGCAGCTTAGAACCAAACTTTAGGGAGCAGTTCTTC. Protein sequence: CASSLEPNFREQFF.

This chain links TRBV9 with TRBJ1-1; a weak D match, TRBD1 (5 bases). The V gene lost 2 bases and the J gene lost 2 bases, with 13 bases spanning the gap. This CDR3 is built from 15 residues. The germline V gene encodes CDR1 SGDLS and CDR2 YYNGEE. The CDR3 protein is CASSVQGGPNTEAFF. In DNA form, the CDR3 reads TGTGCCAGCAGCGTTCAGGGAGGTCCAAACACTGAAGCTTTCTTT.

V usage is TRBV6-1 and J usage is TRBJ1-4, with D uncertain. The germline gives CDR1 MNHNS, CDR2 SASEGT. The V end lost 2 bases, the J end lost 0 bases, and 7 bases lay between the germline ends. CDR3 length equals 15 residues. CDR3 in DNA: TGTGCCAGCAGTGAAATCTGGCCAACTAATGAAAAACTGTTTTTT. Protein: CASSEIWPTNEKLFF.

This clone was observed a handful of times. As DNA, the CDR3 is TGTGCCAGCAGCCTAATGGACGAAGCTTTCTTT. This gives the protein CASSLMDEAFF. V and J are TRBV5-6 and TRBJ1-1; no firm D call. Germline CDR1 reads SGHDT; CDR2 reads YYEEEE. This CDR3 spans 11 amino acids. V dropped 4 bases and J dropped 8 bases, with 9 bases sitting between them.

In its sample, this clone was seen a few times. V usage is TRBV4-1 and J usage is TRBJ2-1, with D perhaps matching TRBD2 (6 bases). Germline CDR1 and CDR2: MGHRA and YSYEKL. The CDR3 runs to 15 residues. V lost 0 bases to trimming and J lost 1 base, with 7 bases between them. Written as DNA, the CDR3 is TGCGCCAGCAGCCAAGAGGGGAGGTCCTACAATGAGCAGTTCTTC. It encodes CASSQEGRSYNEQFF.

Written as DNA, the CDR3 is TGCGCCAGCAGCTTGGACGGGTATGGGAACGAGCAGTACTTC. Protein sequence: CASSLDGYGNEQYF. The rearrangement links TRBV5-1 to TRBJ2-7; the D is unclear. The length of the CDR3 is 14 residues. Germline lookup yields CDR1 SGHRS and CDR2 YFSETQ. Trimming shortened V by 0 bases and J by 5 bases, and 12 bases separated the two germline ends. Based on the CDR3 plus reference TRBV5-1 and TRBJ2-7, the full variable domain is KAGVTQTPRYLIKTRGQQVTLSCSPISGHRSVSWYQQTPGQGLQFLFEYFSETQRNKGNFPGRFSGRQFSNSRSEMNVSTLELGDSALYLCASSLDGYGNEQYFGPGTRLTVT.

This clone was seen only once. The chain combines TRBV19 with TRBJ2-1; a possible D gene is TRBD2 (6 bases). Germline CDR1 is LNHDA and CDR2 is SQIVND (reference sequence). V was trimmed by 2 bases and J by 9 bases, leaving 11 bases between them. The CDR3 runs to 13 residues. CDR3 bases: TGTGCCAGTAGTATACTGGACGGGGGTGAGCAGTTCTTC. This translates into CASSILDGGEQFF.

The V gene is TRBV6-5, the J gene TRBJ2-7; TRBD2 matches at 8 bases. The CDR3 sequence is 16 residues long. In germline, CDR1 is MNHEY, CDR2 SVGAGI. The J segment lost 2 bases and the V segment lost 2 bases, leaving 8 bases of the junction unmatched. CDR3 nucleotides: TGTGCCAGCAGTTACGATGGCGGGGGGACCCCCTACGAGCAGTACTTC. Protein product: CASSYDGGGTPYEQYF.

The J gene is TRBJ1-2, the V gene TRBV29-1, with D hard to call. The germline gives CDR1 SQVTM, CDR2 ANQGSEA. Trimming stripped 4 bases from V and 3 bases from J, with 27 bases between. CDR3 length equals 18 residues. The CDR3: CSVGEMAANPLPHYGYTF. The CDR3 DNA is TGCAGCGTTGGGGAGATGGCAGCGAATCCGCTTCCACACTATGGCTACACCTTC.